This T cell receptor beta chain appears in the sequencing data of a study of T cells in Graves' hyperthyroidism and ophthalmopathy. The CDR3 regions of TCR beta were amplified from RNA transcripts. TCR CDR3 regions were first amplified by RT-PCR with HTBI primers. TCRdb re-derived calls from the multiplex PCR reads in MiXCR, one entry per CDR3 protein. The repertoire holds about 560,000 distinct CDR3 sequences, with about half as singletons. The CDR3 sequence is 12 residues long. J lost 1 base, V lost 8 bases, and 1 base had no gene match. This receptor was identified in a woman under 30 with Graves' hyperthyroidism. The V gene is TRBV12-3 or TRBV12-4, the J gene TRBJ2-5; 7 nucleotides agree with TRBD1. The sample taken for sequencing was peripheral blood or thyroid tissue (not recorded which). DNA of the CDR3: TGTGCCAGCGACAGGGTCCAAGAGACCCAGTACTTC. Its protein product is CASDRVQETQYF.